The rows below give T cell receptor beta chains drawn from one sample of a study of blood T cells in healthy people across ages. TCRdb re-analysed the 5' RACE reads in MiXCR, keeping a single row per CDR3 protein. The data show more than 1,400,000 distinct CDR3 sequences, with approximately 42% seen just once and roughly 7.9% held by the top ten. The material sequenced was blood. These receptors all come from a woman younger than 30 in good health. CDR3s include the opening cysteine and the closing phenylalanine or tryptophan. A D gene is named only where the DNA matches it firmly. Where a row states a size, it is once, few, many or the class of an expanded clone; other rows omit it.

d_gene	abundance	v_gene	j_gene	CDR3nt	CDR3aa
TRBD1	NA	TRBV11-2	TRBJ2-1	TGTGCCAGCAGCTTATACTACCGGGACAGAAACTACAATGAGCAGTTCTTC	CASSLYYRDRNYNEQFF
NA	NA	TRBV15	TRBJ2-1	TGTGCCACCAGCAGAGACTGGGTAGATGAGCAGTTCTTC	CATSRDWVDEQFF
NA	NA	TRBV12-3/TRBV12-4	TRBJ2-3	TGTGCCAGCAGTTTAGATGGCAGAACAACAGATACGCAGTATTTT	CASSLDGRTTDTQYF
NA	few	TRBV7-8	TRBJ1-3	TGTGCCAGCAGCCTAAGTGGAGGAGGCCCCGGAAACACCATATATTTT	CASSLSGGGPGNTIYF
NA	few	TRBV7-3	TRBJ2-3	TGTGCCAGCAGCTTCGAACGGGAAAGCACAGATACGCAGTATTTT	CASSFERESTDTQYF
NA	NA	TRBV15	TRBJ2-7	TGTGCCACCAGCAGAGATCTTCAAGTGTCGAATGAGCAGTACTTC	CATSRDLQVSNEQYF
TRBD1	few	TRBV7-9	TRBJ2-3	TGTGCCAGCAGGACCGGTAGTAGGGGAAGGGGGCCTTCCGATACGCAGTATTTT	CASRTGSRGRGPSDTQYF
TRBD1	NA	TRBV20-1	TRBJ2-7	TGCAGTGCTAGAGATCGTGGGACAGGGGGGCGGTACGAGCAGTACTTC	CSARDRGTGGRYEQYF
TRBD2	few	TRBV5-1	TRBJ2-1	TGCGCCAGCAAGACTAGCGGGGCGTTGTCTATTTACAATGAGCAGTTCTTC	CASKTSGALSIYNEQFF
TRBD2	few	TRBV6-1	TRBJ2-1	TGTGCCAGCGACCTAGCGGGATACAATGAGCAGTTCTTC	CASDLAGYNEQFF
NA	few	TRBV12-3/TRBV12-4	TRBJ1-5	TGTGCCAGCAGCCCTCGACAGCAGCCCCAGCATTTT	CASSPRQQPQHF
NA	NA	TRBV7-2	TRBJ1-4	TGTGCCAGCAGGCGGACTAATGAAAAACTGTTTTTT	CASRRTNEKLFF
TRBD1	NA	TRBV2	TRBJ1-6	TGTGCCACCCAAGGACAGGGCAATGGGAATTCACCCCTCCACTTT	CATQGQGNGNSPLHF
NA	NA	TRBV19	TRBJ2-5	TGTGCCAGTAGTAGACGCGTGGAAAGCGGGACCCAGTACTTC	CASSRRVESGTQYF
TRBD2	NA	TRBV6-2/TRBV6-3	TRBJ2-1	TGTGCCAGCAGCCACTGGGGACTAGCGGCGGTTGAGCAGTTCTTC	CASSHWGLAAVEQFF
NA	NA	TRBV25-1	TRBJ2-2	TGTGCCAGCAGTGATACCGGGCCGCCGAACACCGGGGAGCTGTTTTTT	CASSDTGPPNTGELFF
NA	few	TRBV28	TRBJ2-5	TGTGCCAGCAGTTTATGGGAAGAGACCCAGTACTTC	CASSLWEETQYF
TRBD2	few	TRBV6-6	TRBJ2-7	TGTGCCAGCAGTATGGGGACTAGCGGCACCTACGAGCAGTACTTC	CASSMGTSGTYEQYF
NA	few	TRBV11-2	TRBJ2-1	TGTGCCAGCAGCTGGGCAGTAGCCGAAGAGAATGAGCAGTTCTTC	CASSWAVAEENEQFF
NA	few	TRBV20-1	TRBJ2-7	TGCAGCTCGCTCAAGGCGAACGAGCAGTACTTC	CSSLKANEQYF
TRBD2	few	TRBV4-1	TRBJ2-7	TGCGCCAGCAGCCAGACCTTGGGGGGGGAATACGAGCAGTACTTC	CASSQTLGGEYEQYF
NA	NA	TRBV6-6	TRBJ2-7	TGTGCCAGCGGTTACTCGCAACTCTACGAGCAGTACTTC	CASGYSQLYEQYF
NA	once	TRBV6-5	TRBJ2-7	TGTGCCAGCAGCGACTCGCCGGAGGACACGCGATACGAGCAGTACTTC	CASSDSPEDTRYEQYF
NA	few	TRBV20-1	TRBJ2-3	TGCAGTGCACAGCTCCGGGGGGATACGCAGTATTTT	CSAQLRGDTQYF
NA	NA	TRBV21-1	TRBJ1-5	TGTGCCAGCATCGGACAGGGGGGGAATCAGCCCCAGCATTTT	CASIGQGGNQPQHF
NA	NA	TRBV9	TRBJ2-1	TGTGCCAGCAGCGGCCGAAGTTACAATGAGCAGTTCTTC	CASSGRSYNEQFF
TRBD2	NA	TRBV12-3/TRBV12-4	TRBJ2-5	TGTGCCAGCAGTTTCAAACTAGCGGGGGGGCACAATGAGCAGTACTTC	CASSFKLAGGHNEQYF
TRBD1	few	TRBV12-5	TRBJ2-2	TGTGCTAGTGGTCTGGGACAGTACACCGGGGAGCTGTTTTTT	CASGLGQYTGELFF
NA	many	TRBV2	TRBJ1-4	TGTGCCAGCAGTGAAGACGGGGGACCTAATGAAAAACTGTTTTTT	CASSEDGGPNEKLFF
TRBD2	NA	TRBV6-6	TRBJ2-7	TGTGCCGGCAGCCCGGGGGGTGCCTACGAGCAGTACTTC	CAGSPGGAYEQYF
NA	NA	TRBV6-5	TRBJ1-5	TGTGCCAGCAGTTACTCGGGAGGGGCAAGTCAGCCCCAGCATTTT	CASSYSGGASQPQHF
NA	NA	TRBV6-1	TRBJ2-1	TGTGCCAGCACCCTAAGAGGGCACAATGAGCAGTTCTTC	CASTLRGHNEQFF
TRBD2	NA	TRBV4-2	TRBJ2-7	TGTGCCAGCAGCCAAGTTTGCGGTCCCGGGACTAACTACGAGCAGTACTTC	CASSQVCGPGTNYEQYF
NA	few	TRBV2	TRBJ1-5	TGTGCCAGCAGTGACGGGGGCAATCAGCCCCAGCATTTT	CASSDGGNQPQHF
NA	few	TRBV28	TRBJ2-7	TGTGCCAGCAGTCAAGCCAGTCAAGAGCAGTACTTC	CASSQASQEQYF
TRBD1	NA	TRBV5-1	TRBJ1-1	TGCGCCAGCAGCTTCCGACAGGACAGGGGGGACACTGAAGCTTTCTTT	CASSFRQDRGDTEAFF
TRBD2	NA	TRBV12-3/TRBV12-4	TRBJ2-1	TGTGCCAGTGGGACTAGCGGGAGTGAGCGGTATGAGCAGTTCTTC	CASGTSGSERYEQFF
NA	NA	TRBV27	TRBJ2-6	TGTGCCAGCAGCTCATTGTCGACCGGAGGGGCCTTAACTGGGGCCAACGTCCTGACTTTC	CASSSLSTGGALTGANVLTF
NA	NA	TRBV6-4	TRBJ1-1	TGTGCCAGCAGTCCTTGGCGGGGGATGAACACTGAAGCTTTCTTT	CASSPWRGMNTEAFF
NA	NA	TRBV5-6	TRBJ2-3	TGTGCCAGCAGCTTGGCCAGCTATACGCAGTATTTT	CASSLASYTQYF
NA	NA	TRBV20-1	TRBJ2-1	TGCAGTGCTAGAGAAAGCGTCATCCCCAGTGAGCAGTTCTTC	CSARESVIPSEQFF
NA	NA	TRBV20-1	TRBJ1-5	TGCAGTGCCCCTGGGGAGGGTCATCAGCCCCAGCATTTT	CSAPGEGHQPQHF
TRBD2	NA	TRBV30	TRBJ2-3	TGTGCCGGGGGGGGAGTCTCGGAGCAGTATTTT	CAGGGVSEQYF
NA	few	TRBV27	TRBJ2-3	TGTGCCAGCAGTTCCAGGAGACAGGCCGGCACAGATACGCAGTATTTT	CASSSRRQAGTDTQYF
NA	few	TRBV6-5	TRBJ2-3	TGTGCCAGCAGTTACTCTACTTCCCGCACAGATACGCAGTATTTT	CASSYSTSRTDTQYF
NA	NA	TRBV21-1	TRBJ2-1	TGTGCCGGCAGCGCTGGCTGTAGCGGGAGGTTGACGAATGAGCAGTTCTTC	CAGSAGCSGRLTNEQFF
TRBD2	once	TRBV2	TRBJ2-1	TGTGCCAGCAGTGACTTGGGACTAGCGGGAGATAGCTCCTACAATGAGCAGTTCTTC	CASSDLGLAGDSSYNEQFF
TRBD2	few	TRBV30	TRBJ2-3	TGTGCCGCAACGGGGGGTCTCACAGATACGCAGTATTTT	CAATGGLTDTQYF
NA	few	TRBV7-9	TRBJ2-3	TGTGCCAGCAGCTTCGGGGGGCACGATACGCAGTATTTT	CASSFGGHDTQYF
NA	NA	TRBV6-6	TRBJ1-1	TGTGCCAGCAGTCCCAGGGCCCGGGCTTTCTTT	CASSPRARAFF
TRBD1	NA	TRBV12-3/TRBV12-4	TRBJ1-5	TGTGCCAGCAGACCATCGACAGGGGATAGCAATCAGCCCCAGCATTTT	CASRPSTGDSNQPQHF
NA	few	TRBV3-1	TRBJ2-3	TGTGCCAGCAGCCAAGATTATACTAGAACAAATACGCAGTATTTT	CASSQDYTRTNTQYF
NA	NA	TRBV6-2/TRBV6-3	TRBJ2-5	TGTGCCAGCAGTTCTGACTGGGAAGAGACCCAGTACTTC	CASSSDWEETQYF
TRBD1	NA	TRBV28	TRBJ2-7	TGTGCCAGCAGAGCCGGGACAGGGGTATACGAGCAGTACTTC	CASRAGTGVYEQYF
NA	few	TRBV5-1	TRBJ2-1	TGCGCCAGCAGCCGATCTGGCCTCGACAATGAGCAGTTCTTC	CASSRSGLDNEQFF